The TCR beta chain under discussion was sequenced for a study of control samples from healthy donors and cancer patients. Measured with immunoSEQ multiplex PCR; TCRdb has only the in-frame clones, and not every one. The sample includes about 170,000 clones, 85% to 95% seen only once; the top ten take 1.3% to 1.5%. V was pared by 0 bases and J by 1 base, with 9 bases between. Per germline, CDR1 MNHEY and CDR2 SVGAGI. The CDR3 is 15 residues long. Sequences were obtained from blood. The sequence derives from a young woman in good health. The chain recombines TRBV6-5 with TRBJ1-1; no clear D gene. This CDR3 is CASSYSDTSNTEAFF. CDR3 sequence (DNA): TGTGCCAGCAGTTACTCGGATACTTCGAACACTGAAGCTTTCTTT.